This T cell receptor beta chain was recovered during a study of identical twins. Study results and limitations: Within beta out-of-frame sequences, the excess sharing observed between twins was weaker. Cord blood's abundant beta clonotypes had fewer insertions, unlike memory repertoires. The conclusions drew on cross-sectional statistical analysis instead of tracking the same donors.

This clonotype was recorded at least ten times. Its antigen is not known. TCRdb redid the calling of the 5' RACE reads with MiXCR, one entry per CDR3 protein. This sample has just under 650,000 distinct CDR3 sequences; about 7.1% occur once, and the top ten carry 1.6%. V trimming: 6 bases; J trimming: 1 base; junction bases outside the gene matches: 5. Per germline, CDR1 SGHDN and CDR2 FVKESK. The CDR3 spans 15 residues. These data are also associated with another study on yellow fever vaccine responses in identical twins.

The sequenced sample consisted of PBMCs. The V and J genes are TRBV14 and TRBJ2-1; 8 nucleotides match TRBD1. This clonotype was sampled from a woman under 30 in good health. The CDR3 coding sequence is TGTGCCAGCAGACACAGACAGGGGTCCTACAATGAGCAGTTCTTC. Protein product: CASRHRQGSYNEQFF.